This TCR beta chain was documented in a study of T cells in tumors after PD-1 blockade (dated by TCRdb to between 2018 and 2021). With regard to the full study: Patients were excluded if they had prior checkpoint blockade, use of systemic immunosuppressants, or recent radiotherapy or other anti-cancer therapy within 4 weeks. Patients were treated with either pembrolizumab 200 mg every 3 weeks or cemiplimab 350 mg every 2 weeks. RECIST version 1.1 was the standard used to evaluate clinical response. While on anti-PD-1 treatment, some of the patients also continued taking daily vismodegib 150 mg. On average, peripheral blood samples yielded 35,000 to 45,000 unique clonotypes and approximately 110,000 TCR templates (range roughly 21,000-270,000). Paired single-cell RNA and TCR sequencing was performed on site-matched tumors from BCC or SCC patients before and after anti-PD-1 therapy. Bulk TCR sequencing was performed on more than nine peripheral blood samples from 4 or 5 patients to compare blood and tumor clonotypes. Overall study results and their limits: About two fifths of TCR clonotypes from the tumor were detected in blood, and certain novel exhausted tumor clones were present in blood collected before treatment, which suggests recruitment from the periphery. The source of novel T cell clones was not identified, and lymphoid organs or rare unexpanded clones within the tumor or the tumor periphery could be included among the possible sources.

Deep TCRbeta sequencing was performed with the immunoSEQ platform. The authors' pipeline ran thus. For further analysis, only productive rearrangements were exported from the immunoSEQ Analyzer. T cell phenotypes were assigned to bulk TCRbeta clonotypes by matching the clonotypes to single-cell RNA+TCR-seq clones with the same TCRbeta sequence. Using bulk TCR sequencing data, clone enrichment in tumor was calculated by dividing a clone's tumor frequency by the same clone's PBMC frequency. TCRs were grouped by GLIPH into specificity groups, defined as clusters of distinct TCRs likely recognizing common antigens via shared CDR3 motifs. TCRdb mirrors the immuneACCESS table, restricted to in-frame sequences. Some clones are absent from its copies; in checked studies, under half trace to an unresolved V gene, and the reason for the others is unknown. D and trimming come from the DNA, and the V and J calls and clone size come from that table. In all, the sample holds about 59,000 clones, and just under 80% of those were seen once. The ten largest clones represent over 10% of the sample.

This specimen's time point label, interpreted: before anti-PD-1 therapy. Genomic DNA extracted from tumor biopsies or peripheral blood was used for bulk TCRbeta sequencing, with input ranging from 616 ng to 6,004 ng. Every patient was a poor candidate for surgical resection and had histologically proven advanced or metastatic basal or squamous cell carcinoma. The basal cell carcinoma cohort was made up of around eleven patients, and bulk tumor TCR sequencing was performed for roughly 8 of these patients. After removal of 6 bases from V and 0 bases from J, the junction retains 12 bases not matched to a gene. Including cysteine and phenylalanine, the CDR3 has 17 amino acids. Only the CDR3 region is kept as DNA, spanning 51 bases read in frame from base 1. The germline V gene gives CDR1 as SQVTM and CDR2 as ANQGSEA. Worth noting for this clone: Its recognized antigen is unknown. No clone much larger than this one lies a single base away; base qualities are absent.

The TCR comes from a human donor with basal cell carcinoma. The sample here was PBMCs, taken before anti-PD-1 treatment. The rearrangement combines TRBV29-1 with TRBJ1-3, and 9 junctional nucleotides match TRBD1. The CDR3 sequence is CSVAILQGAISGNTIYF. The bases read TGCAGCGTCGCAATCTTACAGGGGGCCATCTCTGGAAACACCATATATTTT. The full variable domain, completed from the reference TRBV29-1 and TRBJ1-3 proteins outside the CDR3, reads SAVISQKPSRDICQRGTSLTIQCQVDSQVTMMFWYRQQPGQSLTLIATANQGSEATYESGFVIDKFPISRPNLTFSTLTVSNMSPEDSSIYLCSVAILQGAISGNTIYFGEGSWLTVV.